Below, 18 T cell receptor beta chains from the same sample are listed, as sequenced in a study of siplizumab effects on memory and regulatory T cells. TCRdb's table, derived via immunoSEQ multiplex PCR, lists solely in-frame clones and lacks some. This table has roughly 68,000 clones, about 96% appearing once. The specimen was naive CD8+ T cells sorted from blood. These receptors were obtained from a human donor in good health.

The chain uses TRBV5-1 and TRBJ1-2; 9 bases map to TRBD1. This CDR3 has 17 amino acids. The V segment lost 0 bases and the J segment 0 bases; nucleotides outside the gene matches: 6. In germline, CDR1 is SGHRS, CDR2 YFSETQ. The chain's CDR3 is CASSLGDRVSSNYGYTF. The CDR3 DNA follows: TGCGCCAGCAGCTTGGGGGACAGGGTCTCGTCTAACTATGGCTACACCTTC.

J is TRBJ1-1 and V is TRBV7-6; perhaps TRBD1 as D (6 bases). Germline V gives CDR1 SGHVS, CDR2 FNYEAQ. CDR3 length: 16 amino acids. V dropped 5 bases and J dropped 1 base, with 17 bases sitting between them. CDR3 nucleotides: TGTGCCAGCAGCCCATCATCCGGGGGCTGGAACACTGAAGCTTTCTTT. It specifies CASSPSSGGWNTEAFF.

This chain joins TRBV30 and TRBJ2-5; 9 bases fit TRBD1. The tail of the sequence fits TRBJ2-7 better, so the J call may be wrong. The length of the CDR3 is 15 residues. CDR1 is GTSNPN and CDR2 is SVGIG in the germline V gene (reference sequence). CDR3 protein: CAWSAPGQGTFEQYF. In nucleotides, the CDR3 is TGTGCCTGGAGTGCCCCGGGACAGGGTACGTTCGAGCAGTACTTC.

The chain links TRBV27 to TRBJ2-7; D gene uncertain. There are 14 residues in the CDR3. Germline-derived CDR1 and CDR2 are MNHEY and SMNVEV (reference sequence). The germline V and J ends were trimmed by 8 bases and 0 bases, with 14 bases remaining between them. The CDR3 coding sequence is TGTGCCAGCGTCAAGACATCGAGCTCCTACGAGCAGTACTTC. Encoded protein: CASVKTSSSYEQYF.

The chain couples TRBV7-9 to TRBJ2-7, with 7 bases that match TRBD1. The CDR3 has 16 residues. CDR1 and CDR2 (germline): SEHNR, FQNEAQ (reference sequence). J was trimmed by 1 base and V by 2 bases; bases with no gene match: 8. The CDR3 is CASSLTGTERSYEQYF. In DNA, the CDR3 is TGTGCCAGCAGCTTAACAGGGACAGAACGGTCCTACGAGCAGTACTTC.

The J gene is TRBJ2-2, the V gene TRBV5-5; 14 bases line up with TRBD2. The CDR3 sequence is 19 residues long. Germline-derived CDR1 and CDR2 are SGHKS and YYEKEE (reference sequence). With 4 bases clipped from V and 1 base from J, the junction kept 9 bases outside the gene matches. The CDR3 reads CASSQDGLAGGENTGELFF. CDR3 in DNA: TGTGCCAGCAGCCAAGATGGACTAGCGGGGGGTGAGAACACCGGGGAGCTGTTTTTT.

The gene calls are TRBV7-9 and TRBJ2-7; D perhaps matches TRBD2 (6 bases). CDR3 size: 14 residues. Germline V gene lookup returns CDR1 SEHNR and CDR2 FQNEAQ (reference sequence). Trimming shortened V by 4 bases and J by 4 bases, and 14 bases separated the two germline ends. CDR3 bases: TGTGCCAGCAGCTCGGGACTGGAGAGGTACGAGCAGTACTTC. Translating gives CASSSGLERYEQYF.

The J gene is TRBJ1-1, the V gene TRBV6-5; 9 nucleotides match TRBD1. The CDR3 loop spans 14 amino acids. V gave up 5 bases and J gave up 4 bases; unmatched junction bases: 5. From germline, CDR1 is MNHEY and CDR2 SVGAGI. The CDR3 loop is CASSGTGTGTEAFF. Written as DNA, the CDR3 is TGTGCCAGCAGTGGGACAGGGACGGGCACTGAAGCTTTCTTT.

V and J are TRBV4-3 and TRBJ1-3, with a weak D call TRBD1 (6 bases). Trimming removed 1 base from V and 4 bases from J, with 11 bases in between. CDR1 and CDR2 from the germline V gene are LGHNA and YSLEER. This CDR3 region has 15 residues. The CDR3: CASSQVQGMGNTIYF. The CDR3, as DNA: TGCGCCAGCAGCCAAGTCCAGGGGATGGGAAACACCATATATTTT.

V is TRBV9 and J is TRBJ2-5; possibly TRBD2 for D (7 bases). Germline V gene sequence: CDR1 SGDLS, CDR2 YYNGEE. Trimming left V 6 bases short and J 5 bases short, with 20 bases between. CDR3 length: 15 residues. CDR3 nucleotides: TGTGCCAGCACCCCATGGGGGGGGGCGTCTGAGACCCAGTACTTC. It translates to CASTPWGGASETQYF.

This clone was found once. V gene TRBV28 combines with J gene TRBJ2-7, with D uncertain. CDR3 length: 13 residues. The germline CDR1 and CDR2 sequences are MDHEN and SYDVKM. Trimming pared 5 bases from V and 1 base from J, leaving 9 bases between. CDR3: CASSPIGSYEQYF. DNA for the CDR3: TGTGCCAGCAGTCCGATTGGGTCCTACGAGCAGTACTTC.

The count of this clone is one. The genes are TRBV29-1 and TRBJ2-7; D not certain. This CDR3 spans 11 amino acids. Germline CDR1 and CDR2: SQVTM and ANQGSEA. V lost 5 bases and J 3 bases, leaving 8 bases between the germline ends. In DNA, the CDR3 is TGCAGCGTTTTTGACGGCTACGAGCAGTACTTC. This encodes CSVFDGYEQYF.

The chain couples TRBV5-1 to TRBJ2-1; TRBD2 agrees at 8 bases. The CDR3 sequence is 17 residues long. Losses at the gene ends were 2 bases for V and 2 bases for J; bases not matched to a gene: 9. The germline V gene encodes CDR1 SGHRS and CDR2 YFSETQ. This chain's CDR3 is CASSLSLIAGPYNEQFF. As DNA, the CDR3 is TGCGCCAGCAGCTTATCCCTAATAGCGGGGCCCTACAATGAGCAGTTCTTC. The full variable domain, in which reference TRBV5-1 and TRBJ2-1 provide the parts outside the CDR3, is KAGVTQTPRYLIKTRGQQVTLSCSPISGHRSVSWYQQTPGQGLQFLFEYFSETQRNKGNFPGRFSGRQFSNSRSEMNVSTLELGDSALYLCASSLSLIAGPYNEQFFGPGTRLTVL.

V and J are TRBV6-4 and TRBJ2-3, with D maybe TRBD2 (6 bases). The CDR3 has 15 residues. CDR1 and CDR2 (germline): MRHNA, SNTAGT. V was cut by 0 bases and J by 1 base, with 8 bases left in between. The CDR3 loop reads CASSDSPSGTDTQYF. CDR3 bases: TGTGCCAGCAGTGACTCGCCTAGCGGCACAGATACGCAGTATTTT.

V and J are TRBV6-5 and TRBJ1-1; D not certain. Germline assignment: CDR1 MNHEY and CDR2 SVGAGI. The CDR3 length is 13 residues. With 6 bases removed from V and 5 bases from J, the gap between germline ends came to 13 bases. In DNA, the CDR3 is TGTGCCAGCAGAAAGGTCTGGAGTACTGAAGCTTTCTTT. This gives the protein CASRKVWSTEAFF.

V and J are TRBV28 and TRBJ2-7, with D hard to call. This CDR3 is built from 12 residues. Germline V gives CDR1 MDHEN, CDR2 SYDVKM. Trimming took 5 bases from V and 3 from J, leaving 8 bases between them. The CDR3 protein is CASSRSNYEQYF. CDR3 bases: TGTGCCAGCAGTCGAAGTAACTACGAGCAGTACTTC.

The chain recombines TRBV7-9 with TRBJ2-1, with 9 bases matching TRBD1. The V gene end was trimmed by 5 bases and the J gene end by 0 bases; junction bases not matched to a gene: 8. Germline values: CDR1 SEHNR, CDR2 FQNEAQ (reference sequence). The CDR3 is 17 residues long. This CDR3 is CASSARSTGGSYNEQFF. DNA of the CDR3: TGTGCCAGCAGCGCCCGGTCGACAGGGGGCTCCTACAATGAGCAGTTCTTC.

The rearrangement joins TRBV7-2 to TRBJ1-2; possibly TRBD1 for D (6 bases). The V and J ends lost 3 bases and 4 bases respectively, with 15 bases between them. The germline V gene encodes CDR1 SGHTA and CDR2 FQGNSA. The CDR3 contains 15 residues. This CDR3 is CASSLDSTGTYGYTF. Written as DNA, the CDR3 is TGTGCCAGCAGCTTGGACAGCACAGGCACCTATGGCTACACCTTC.